What follows are 27 T cell receptor beta chains derived from one specimen sequenced in a study of T cell repertoires in cytomegalovirus infection. TCRdb recomputed calls from the reads with MiXCR, one row per CDR3 protein. There are 50,000 to 55,000 distinct CDR3 sequences in the sample; around 18% occur only once, and more than 20% lies in the top ten. No antigen has been identified for these receptors. This sample comprised CD8+ T cells from cultured PBMCs, obtained from culture after CMV antigen stimulation. These receptors were obtained from a human donor in good health (CMV status not recorded). Some clones in this sample may be carry-over from other donors' samples.

This clonotype was recorded only once. This chain links TRBV7-2 with TRBJ2-7, with TRBD1 matching over 10 bases. CDR3 size: 17 residues. The germline gives CDR1 SGHTA, CDR2 FQGNSA. V lost 5 bases to trimming and J lost 4 bases; unmatched junction nucleotides: 14. CDR3 sequence reads: CASSVGTGAIVGYEQYF. The CDR3 DNA reads as TGTGCCAGCAGCGTCGGGACAGGGGCAATAGTAGGGTACGAGCAGTACTTC.

The chain has TRBV7-9 and TRBJ2-3; TRBD2 aligns across 7 bases. V shed 5 bases and J 4 bases; nucleotides not matched to a gene: 3. In germline, CDR1 is SEHNR, CDR2 FQNEAQ (reference sequence). The CDR3 is made up of 13 amino acids. CDR3 in DNA: TGTGCCAGCAGCCATACTAGCGCAGATACGCAGTATTTT. As protein: CASSHTSADTQYF.

In this sample, this clonotype turned up a few times. The chain joins TRBV7-7 to TRBJ2-2; 7 positions agree with TRBD2. The germline gives CDR1 SSHAT, CDR2 FNYEAQ (reference sequence). The V segment lost 0 bases and the J segment 5 bases; nucleotides outside the gene matches: 9. CDR3 size: 17 residues. The CDR3 bases are TGTGCCAGCAGCTTAGCGGTCGGGGGGACTCGGACCGGGGAGCTGTTTTTT. This sequence encodes CASSLAVGGTRTGELFF.

This clonotype was seen a few times. The CDR3 sequence is CASSSNSYNEQFF. As DNA, the CDR3 is TGTGCCAGCAGTTCTAACAGCTACAATGAGCAGTTCTTC. This sequence joins TRBV27 and TRBJ2-1; D call uncertain. The CDR3 has 13 residues. The V end lost 4 bases, the J end lost 3 bases, and 7 bases lay between the germline ends. Germline CDR1 is MNHEY and CDR2 is SMNVEV (reference sequence).

This clonotype was seen a handful of times. The chain joins TRBV19 to TRBJ2-1, with D unresolved. CDR3 size: 14 residues. Deletions cut 6 bases from V and 4 bases from J, with 13 bases between. The germline V gene encodes CDR1 LNHDA and CDR2 SQIVND (reference sequence). The CDR3 DNA reads TGTGCCAGTAGCTACCGAGCTCCGTACAATGAGCAGTTCTTC. Its protein is CASSYRAPYNEQFF.

This clonotype turned up a few times. This chain joins TRBV10-2 and TRBJ1-5; possible D gene TRBD1, 6 bases. V was trimmed by 0 bases and J by 3 bases, leaving 12 bases between them. This CDR3 spans 16 amino acids. Germline CDR1 is WSHSY and CDR2 is SAAADI. For the CDR3, the DNA is TGCGCCAGCAGTGAGTCTGCGGGGGCTCTCAATCAGCCCCAGCATTTT. It encodes CASSESAGALNQPQHF.

The rearrangement joins TRBV11-2 to TRBJ2-1; D unresolved. Germline V gene lookup returns CDR1 SGHAT and CDR2 FQNNGV. CDR3 length: 11 amino acids. The V end was cut by 5 bases, the J end by 7 bases, with 6 bases between. In nucleotides, the CDR3 is TGTGCCAGCAGCCCCATGAATGAGCAGTTCTTC. Its protein product is CASSPMNEQFF. Supplemented by reference TRBV11-2 and TRBJ2-1, the full variable domain reads EAGVAQSPRYKIIEKRQSVAFWCNPISGHATLYWYQQILGQGPKLLIQFQNNGVVDDSQLPKDRFSAERLKGVDSTLKIQPAKLEDSAVYLCASSPMNEQFFGPGTRLTVL.

This clonotype has just a few counts. V and J are TRBV4-1 and TRBJ2-5, with 7 positions matching TRBD1. The germline V gene encodes CDR1 MGHRA and CDR2 YSYEKL. The V and J ends lost 3 bases and 1 base, in that order; junction bases with no gene match: 8. This CDR3 is built from 16 residues. This CDR3 reads CASSHPGQDPQETQYF. Written as DNA, the CDR3 is TGCGCCAGCAGCCACCCTGGACAGGACCCCCAAGAGACCCAGTACTTC.

V is TRBV4-2 and J is TRBJ2-6; D remains ambiguous. With 0 bases removed from V and 0 bases from J, the gap between germline ends came to 15 bases. The germline V gene encodes CDR1 LGHNA and CDR2 YNFKEQ. This CDR3 region has 19 residues. CDR3 coding DNA: TGTGCCAGCAGCCAAGAGCATTCTTACTCCCGCTCTGGGGCCAACGTCCTGACTTTC. Translated: CASSQEHSYSRSGANVLTF.

This clonotype rates as medium-sized (0.01 to 0.1%). The rearrangement links TRBV24-1 to TRBJ2-2; 7 bases fit TRBD2. Per the germline V gene, CDR1 is KGHDR and CDR2 is SFDVKD. V lost 8 bases to trimming and J lost 4 bases; unmatched junction nucleotides: 12. The CDR3 extends over 16 amino acids. The CDR3 DNA follows: TGTGCCACCACCCCCAGTGCGGGAGCGGGCACCGGGGAGCTGTTTTTT. This translates into CATTPSAGAGTGELFF.

This clonotype is medium-sized (0.01 to 0.1%) within its sample. The chain is built from TRBV7-8 and TRBJ2-7; the match to TRBD1 covers 10 bases. With 3 bases clipped from V and 2 bases from J, the junction kept 4 bases outside the gene matches. This CDR3 spans 15 amino acids. Germline CDR1 and CDR2: SGHVS and FQNEAQ. CDR3 amino acids: CASSFRDRGTYEQYF. The DNA for the CDR3 is TGTGCCAGCAGCTTCAGGGACAGGGGAACCTACGAGCAGTACTTC.

This clonotype has more than one count but fewer than ten. V and J are TRBV6-2 or TRBV6-3 and TRBJ2-5; possible D gene TRBD1, 6 bases. V was shortened by 0 bases and J by 2 bases, with 13 bases between the two germline ends. In germline, CDR1 is MNHEY, CDR2 SVGEGT. This CDR3 region has 16 residues. CDR3 bases: TGTGCCAGCAGTTACTCAGTGACAGGATCGCAAGAGACCCAGTACTTC. Encoded protein: CASSYSVTGSQETQYF.

The chain employs TRBV18 and TRBJ2-4; D not resolved. The V and J ends lost 4 bases and 1 base respectively, with 17 bases between them. The CDR3 length is 17 residues. CDR1 is KGHSH and CDR2 is LQKENI in the germline V gene. This CDR3 is CASSQDASARAKNIQYF. The CDR3 coding sequence is TGTGCCAGCTCACAGGATGCGAGCGCCAGGGCCAAAAACATTCAGTACTTC.

The chain links TRBV7-8 to TRBJ1-1, with D unresolved. In germline, CDR1 is SGHVS, CDR2 FQNEAQ. The CDR3 has 16 amino acids. Trimming removed 1 base at V and 5 bases at J, with 17 bases between. The CDR3 region has the DNA TGTGCCAGCAGCTTAGTCCCCCCCGGGCGGAGGACTGAAGCTTTCTTT. It specifies CASSLVPPGRRTEAFF. The full variable domain, its missing parts supplied by reference TRBV7-8 and TRBJ1-1, is GAGVSQSPRYKVAKRGQDVALRCDPISGHVSLFWYQQALGQGPEFLTYFQNEAQLDKSGLPSDRFFAERPEGSVSTLKIQRTQQEDSAVYLCASSLVPPGRRTEAFFGQGTRLTVV.

This clonotype was recorded many times. A read error may explain this, as a much larger clone is one base away. V and J are TRBV5-4 and TRBJ2-1; D possibly uses TRBD1 or TRBD2 (5 bases each). The length of the CDR3 is 14 residues. Trimming stripped 2 bases from V and 4 bases from J, with 10 bases between. Germline-derived CDR1 and CDR2 are SGHNT and YYREEE (reference sequence). DNA of the CDR3: TGTGCCAGCAGCTTCGGGGACGGTTACAATGAGCAGTTCTTC. Translating gives CASSFGDGYNEQFF.

This clonotype was picked up many times. The chain has TRBV7-2 and TRBJ2-2; 9 nucleotides align to TRBD2. The CDR3 is 16 residues long. The V and J ends lost 2 bases and 6 bases, in that order; junction bases with no gene match: 7. Per germline, CDR1 SGHTA and CDR2 FQGNSA. The DNA for the CDR3 is TGTGCCAGCAGCTTATTGCGGCGGGGGGGCCCCGGGGAGCTGTTTTTT. Protein product: CASSLLRRGGPGELFF.

The rearrangement links TRBV28 to TRBJ1-5; perhaps TRBD1 as D (5 bases). This CDR3 spans 15 amino acids. V was trimmed by 6 bases and J by 0 bases, leaving 12 bases between them. CDR1 is MDHEN, CDR2 SYDVKM, per germline. CDR3 region: CASRPRGYSNQPQHF. The CDR3 region has the DNA TGTGCCAGCAGGCCGAGGGGTTATAGCAATCAGCCCCAGCATTTT.

This clonotype turned up a few times. The chain links TRBV7-9 to TRBJ2-7; 7 bases are a match to TRBD1. The junction had 7 bases not matched to a gene; V was cut back by 4 bases and J by 1 base. CDR3 length: 15 amino acids. Germline CDR1 reads SEHNR; CDR2 reads FQNEAQ (reference sequence). CDR3 protein: CASSSPSRGSYEQYF. The DNA of the CDR3 is TGTGCCAGCAGCTCCCCTAGCAGGGGGTCCTACGAGCAGTACTTC.

This clonotype was counted a few times. The V call is TRBV6-8, the J call TRBJ1-2, with a possible D match to TRBD1 (6 bases). Germline V gene data show CDR1 as MNHGY and CDR2 as SAAAGT. V was pared by 0 bases and J by 5 bases, with 10 bases between. This CDR3 is built from 14 residues. CDR3 protein: CASSYSPGVYGYTF. The CDR3 DNA reads TGTGCCAGCAGTTACTCGCCAGGGGTTTATGGCTACACCTTC.

This clonotype was recorded a few times. This sequence joins TRBV6-2 or TRBV6-3 and TRBJ2-2; TRBD2 might be the D (6 bases). The germline V gene has CDR1 MNHEY and CDR2 SVGEGT. The CDR3 length is 17 residues. V was pared by 2 bases and J by 8 bases, with 21 bases between. For the CDR3, the DNA is TGTGCCAGCAGTTACGGACGGGAGACTTCTTACAGAGGGGAGCTGTTTTTT. Translation: CASSYGRETSYRGELFF.

V and J are TRBV7-6 and TRBJ2-2, with D unclear. Per the germline V gene, CDR1 is SGHVS and CDR2 is FNYEAQ. The CDR3 contains 14 residues. Trimming took off 1 base at V and 1 base at J, with 4 bases between the two ends. CDR3 in amino acids: CASSLGKNTGELFF. CDR3 in DNA: TGTGCCAGCAGCTTAGGAAAGAACACCGGGGAGCTGTTTTTT.

V usage is TRBV7-6 and J usage is TRBJ2-7; the match to TRBD1 covers 12 bases. This CDR3 is built from 15 residues. With 3 bases clipped from V and 4 bases from J, the junction kept 4 bases outside the gene matches. The germline V gene encodes CDR1 SGHVS and CDR2 FNYEAQ. CDR3 in DNA: TGTGCCAGCAGCTTGGGACAGGGGGCGAATTACGAGCAGTACTTC. Translated, it gives CASSLGQGANYEQYF.

This clonotype has only a few counts. CDR3 sequence reads: CASSPEAIEQFF. The CDR3 nucleotides are TGTGCCAGCAGTCCAGAAGCTATTGAGCAGTTCTTC. This chain links TRBV12-3 or TRBV12-4 with TRBJ2-1; D call uncertain. V shed 5 bases and J shed 9 bases, with 11 bases lying between them. The CDR3 is made up of 12 amino acids.

The chain is built from TRBV30 and TRBJ2-1, with 10 bases fitting TRBD2. The CDR3 loop spans 16 amino acids. With V trimmed by 7 bases and J by 6 bases, 15 bases remained unmatched. Germline V lookup: CDR1 GTSNPN, CDR2 SVGIG (reference sequence). The CDR3 loop reads CAYQLTSSGSGNEQFF. The CDR3 DNA follows: TGTGCCTACCAACTAACCTCTAGCGGGAGTGGCAATGAGCAGTTCTTC.

This clonotype has just a few counts. The chain combines TRBV20-1 with TRBJ2-1; 7 nucleotides agree with TRBD1. The CDR3 is 14 amino acids. The V gene's germline CDR1 is DFQATT and CDR2 SNEGSKA (reference sequence). As DNA, the CDR3 is TGCAGCAGTACAGGGGTTCTAAGTTCAGAGGAGCAGTTCTTC. This encodes CSSTGVLSSEEQFF.

The chain has TRBV10-1 and TRBJ2-1; D could derive from TRBD1 or TRBD2 (6 bases each). The CDR3 runs 19 residues. CDR1 WNHNN and CDR2 SYGVQD come from the germline V gene (reference sequence). Trimming shortened V by 7 bases and J by 4 bases, and 29 bases separated the two germline ends. The DNA of the CDR3 is TGCGCCAGCACTCCCCCCCATCGGGGGCTTCGAGGCGGTTACAATGAGCAGTTCTTC. Translating it yields CASTPPHRGLRGGYNEQFF.

This clonotype was observed a handful of times. The chain links TRBV7-2 to TRBJ1-4; the match to TRBD1 covers 10 bases. Germline loops: CDR1 SGHTA, CDR2 FQGNSA. The junction had 5 bases not matched to a gene; V was cut back by 5 bases and J by 5 bases. The CDR3 extends over 15 amino acids. The CDR3 DNA reads as TGTGCCAGCAGCCCCTCGGGACAGGGGAATGAAAAACTGTTTTTT. This encodes CASSPSGQGNEKLFF.